The clone carrying this T cell receptor beta chain was seen only once. Its antigen is still unknown. The entry originates in a study of CD4+ T cells in melanoma. Here immunoSEQ multiplex PCR was the method, and the copy in TCRdb shows in-frame clones only, minus some. The data hold about 140,000 clones, with around 90% observed a single time. Findings and limits, study-wide: A reported correlation linked neoantigen-specific CD4+ T cells to CD8+, macrophage and B cell function. Reportedly, melanoma neoantigen-specific CD4+ T cells showed varied differentiation states.

Trimming took off 0 bases at V and 3 bases at J, with 6 bases between the two ends. The CDR3 covers 13 residues. Germline V lookup: CDR1 SGHDT, CDR2 YYEEEE. This chain joins TRBV5-6 and TRBJ1-1; D uncertain. This receptor was obtained from a human donor with melanoma. The CDR3 region is CASSLAPDTEAFF. The CDR3, as DNA: TGTGCCAGCAGCTTGGCCCCGGACACTGAAGCTTTCTTT.